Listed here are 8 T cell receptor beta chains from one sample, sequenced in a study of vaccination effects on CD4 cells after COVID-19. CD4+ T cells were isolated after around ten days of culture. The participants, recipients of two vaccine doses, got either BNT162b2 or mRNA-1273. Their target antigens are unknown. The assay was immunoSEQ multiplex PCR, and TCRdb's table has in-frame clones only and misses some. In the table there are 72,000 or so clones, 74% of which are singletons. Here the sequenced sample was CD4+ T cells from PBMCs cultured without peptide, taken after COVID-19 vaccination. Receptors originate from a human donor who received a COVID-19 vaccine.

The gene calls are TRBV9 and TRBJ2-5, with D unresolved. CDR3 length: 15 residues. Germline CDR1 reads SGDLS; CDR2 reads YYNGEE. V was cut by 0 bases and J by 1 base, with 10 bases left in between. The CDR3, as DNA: TGTGCCAGCAGCGTAGCCGCAGGCCGCCAAGAGACCCAGTACTTC. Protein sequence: CASSVAAGRQETQYF.

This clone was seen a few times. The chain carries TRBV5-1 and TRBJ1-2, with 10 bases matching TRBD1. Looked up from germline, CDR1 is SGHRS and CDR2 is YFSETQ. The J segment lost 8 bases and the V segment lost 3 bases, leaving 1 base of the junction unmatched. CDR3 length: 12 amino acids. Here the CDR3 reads CASSWDRGGYTF. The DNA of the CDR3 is TGCGCCAGCAGCTGGGACAGGGGCGGCTACACCTTC. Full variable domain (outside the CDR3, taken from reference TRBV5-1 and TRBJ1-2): KAGVTQTPRYLIKTRGQQVTLSCSPISGHRSVSWYQQTPGQGLQFLFEYFSETQRNKGNFPGRFSGRQFSNSRSEMNVSTLELGDSALYLCASSWDRGGYTFGSGTRLTVV.

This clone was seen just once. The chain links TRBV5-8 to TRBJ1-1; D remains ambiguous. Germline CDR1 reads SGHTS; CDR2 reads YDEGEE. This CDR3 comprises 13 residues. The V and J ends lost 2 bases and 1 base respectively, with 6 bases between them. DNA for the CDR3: TGTGCCAGCAGCTTTCTAACGAACACTGAAGCTTTCTTT. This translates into CASSFLTNTEAFF.

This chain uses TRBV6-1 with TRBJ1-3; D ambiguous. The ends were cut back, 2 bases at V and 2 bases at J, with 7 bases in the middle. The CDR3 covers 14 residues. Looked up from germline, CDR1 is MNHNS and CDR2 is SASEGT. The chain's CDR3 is CASSERGPGNTIYF. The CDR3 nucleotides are TGTGCCAGCAGTGAAAGAGGGCCTGGAAACACCATATATTTT.

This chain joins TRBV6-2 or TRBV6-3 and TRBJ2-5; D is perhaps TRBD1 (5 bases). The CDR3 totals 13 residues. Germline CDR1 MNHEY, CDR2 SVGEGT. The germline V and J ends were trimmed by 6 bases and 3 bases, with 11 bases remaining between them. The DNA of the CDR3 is TGTGCCAGCAGCTATGGACAAAAAGAGACCCAGTACTTC. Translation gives CASSYGQKETQYF.

CDR3: CATSRGGTADNSPLHF. CDR3 DNA: TGTGCCACCAGCAGAGGTGGGACAGCGGATAATTCACCCCTCCACTTT. The V gene is TRBV15, the J gene TRBJ1-6; 7 nucleotides match TRBD1. The V gene end was trimmed by 1 base and the J gene end by 5 bases; junction bases not matched to a gene: 5. This CDR3 is built from 16 residues. Germline V gene data show CDR1 as LNHNV and CDR2 as YYDKDF (reference sequence).

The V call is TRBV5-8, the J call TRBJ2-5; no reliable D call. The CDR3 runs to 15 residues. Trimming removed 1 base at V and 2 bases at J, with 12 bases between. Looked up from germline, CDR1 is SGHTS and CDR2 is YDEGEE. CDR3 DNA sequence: TGTGCCAGCAGCTTGTTTCAGTCCTTACAAGAGACCCAGTACTTC. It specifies CASSLFQSLQETQYF.

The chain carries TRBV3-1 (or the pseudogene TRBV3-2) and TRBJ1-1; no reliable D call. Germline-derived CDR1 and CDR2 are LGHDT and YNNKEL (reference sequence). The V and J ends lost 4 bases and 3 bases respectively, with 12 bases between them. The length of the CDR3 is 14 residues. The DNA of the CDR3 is TGTGCCAGCAGCCCCCTTCCTTGGGACACTGAAGCTTTCTTT. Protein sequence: CASSPLPWDTEAFF.